This is a list of T cell receptor beta chains from one sample in a study of long-term antiretroviral therapy in people with HIV. Only in-frame clones appear in the TCRdb table, and some are missing; sequencing was by immunoSEQ multiplex PCR. The data contain fewer than 20,000 clones, roughly 86% of them singletons. The source was unsorted PBMCs, collected 0.5 years after starting antiretroviral therapy. Receptors were obtained from a man aged 40-50 years with HIV. Each CDR3 is given with its conserved first and last residue. The D gene is left open where the match is weak. A clone size is listed for some rows: how often the clone was seen (once, few, many), or a class if it is expanded.

D gene	clone size	V gene	J gene	CDR3 protein	CDR3 DNA
TRBD2	.	TRBV28	TRBJ2-7	CASSLAGGPSYEQYF	TGTGCCAGCAGTTTAGCGGGGGGGCCGTCCTACGAGCAGTACTTC
.	.	TRBV7-9	TRBJ1-4	CASSSPEQDNEKLFF	TGTGCCAGCAGCTCCCCGGAACAAGATAATGAAAAACTGTTTTTT
TRBD2	.	TRBV6-4	TRBJ2-1	CASSRTSGGQNEQFF	TGTGCCAGCAGTCGGACTAGCGGGGGCCAAAATGAGCAGTTCTTC
.	few	TRBV2	TRBJ1-5	CASSTWGRVSGNQPQHF	TGTGCCAGCAGTACATGGGGGAGGGTCTCGGGCAATCAGCCCCAGCATTTT
TRBD1	.	TRBV5-1	TRBJ2-3	CASSRTGQSTDTQYF	TGCGCCAGCAGCCGGACAGGGCAAAGCACAGATACGCAGTATTTT
TRBD2	once	TRBV19	TRBJ2-1	CASSAGTSGSYNEQFF	TGTGCCAGTAGTGCCGGGACTAGCGGCTCCTACAATGAGCAGTTCTTC
TRBD1	.	TRBV14	TRBJ2-2	CASSQRRTGGLNTGELFF	TGTGCCAGCAGCCAACGCAGGACAGGGGGCTTGAACACCGGGGAGCTGTTTTTT
.	.	TRBV7-2	TRBJ2-4	CASSLSWAKNIQYF	TGTGCCAGCAGCTTATCCTGGGCCAAAAACATTCAGTACTTC
.	.	TRBV7-7	TRBJ2-3	CASSPSGQGGTDTQYF	TGTGCCAGCAGCCCAAGCGGGCAGGGTGGCACAGATACGCAGTATTTT
.	few	TRBV12-5	TRBJ2-1	CASAPMGFNEQFF	TGTGCTAGTGCCCCCATGGGGTTCAATGAGCAGTTCTTC
.	.	TRBV7-3	TRBJ2-3	CASSRDSIGQDTQYF	TGTGCCAGCAGCCGGGACTCCATCGGCCAAGATACGCAGTATTTT
.	once	TRBV18	TRBJ2-6	CASSPLRDFSSGANVLTF	TGTGCCAGCTCACCACTCCGGGACTTTAGCTCTGGGGCCAACGTCCTGACTTTC
TRBD2	.	TRBV5-5	TRBJ2-7	CASSLYLFRWTSGSYEQYF	TGTGCCAGCAGCTTGTACTTATTTCGGTGGACTAGCGGATCCTACGAGCAGTACTTC
TRBD1	.	TRBV6-5	TRBJ1-2	CASSYSRRGSNYGYTF	TGTGCCAGCAGTTACTCACGCAGGGGGTCTAACTATGGCTACACCTTC
.	.	TRBV11-2	TRBJ2-7	CASSQTTLGYEQYF	TGTGCCAGCAGCCAGACCACCTTAGGGTACGAGCAGTACTTC
.	.	TRBV28	TRBJ1-4	CASRSGGRTNEKLFF	TGTGCCAGCAGATCCGGGGGGAGAACTAATGAAAAACTGTTTTTT
TRBD1	.	TRBV6-5	TRBJ2-7	CASSSPGGEQYF	TGTGCCAGCAGTTCGCCAGGGGGTGAGCAGTACTTC
.	.	TRBV20-1	TRBJ2-7	CSARDSREQYF	TGCAGTGCTAGGGACAGTCGGGAGCAGTACTTC
TRBD2	few	TRBV13	TRBJ2-4	CASRLAGDLAKNIQYF	TGTGCCAGCAGACTAGCGGGAGACCTAGCCAAAAACATTCAGTACTTC
TRBD1	.	TRBV2	TRBJ2-7	CASRRQGGYEQYF	TGTGCCAGCAGACGACAGGGTGGATACGAGCAGTACTTC
TRBD1	.	TRBV4-1	TRBJ2-2	CASSQATGASYTGELFF	TGCGCCAGCAGCCAAGCGACAGGGGCATCTTACACCGGGGAGCTGTTTTTT
TRBD1	.	TRBV28	TRBJ2-7	CASSWAGGYEQYF	TGTGCCAGCAGTTGGGCAGGGGGCTACGAGCAGTACTTC
TRBD1	.	TRBV6-5	TRBJ1-2	CASRRQGGYTF	TGTGCCAGCAGGAGACAGGGCGGCTACACCTTC
TRBD2	few	TRBV28	TRBJ2-7	CASRSGTDPYEQYF	TGTGCCAGCAGAAGCGGGACCGACCCCTACGAGCAGTACTTC